Sequencing of this T cell receptor (beta chain) was carried out in a study of blood T cells in healthy people across ages. Turning to this clonotype: The target antigen is unknown.

This CDR3 has 15 residues. The germline V gene encodes CDR1 DFQATT and CDR2 SNEGSKA (reference sequence). With 0 bases removed from V and 0 bases from J, the gap between germline ends came to 10 bases. A second PCR, run for about 6 to 12 cycles, used a sample-barcoded 5' primer plus a J-beta primer mix. TCRdb passed the 5' RACE reads through MiXCR, listing each CDR3 protein once. In the table there are hundreds of thousands of distinct CDR3 sequences, 44% of which are singletons. Study conclusions and caveats: Among long-lived donors, naive CD4+ cells were more numerous and diversity higher than in aged donors.

This sequence joins TRBV20-1 and TRBJ2-3; possibly TRBD2 for D (6 bases). Input material: blood. This TCR derives from a man in his fifties or sixties in good health. The CDR3 spells CSARDVGTSTDTQYF. The CDR3 nucleotides are TGCAGTGCTAGAGATGTCGGGACTAGCACAGATACGCAGTATTTT.